Following are 32 T cell receptor beta chains from one sample sequenced in a study of shared clonotypes between healthy human individuals (dated by TCRdb to 2018 to 2020). Libraries were prepared through the immunoSEQ multiplex PCR assay. TCRdb obtained this table from immuneACCESS and retained in-frame rearrangements with V and J assigned. These tables miss some clones; where compared with another copy, unresolved V genes account for less than half of the shortfall, and the remainder is unexplained. This sample has hundreds of thousands of clones in its table, and roughly 98% of those were observed once. Clones ranked in the top ten supply 0.3% of the sample. For the CD8 naive samples, CD45RO-negative cells were positively selected for CCR7, yielding a CD45RA+CCR7+ population from which TemRA cells were excluded. The sequenced sample was naive CD8+ T cells sorted from blood. The cell subset or site tag for this specimen amounts to: CD45RA+CCR7+. These receptors all come from a young man in good health.

This clone was picked up one time. The CDR3 spells CATASAGIYEQYF. CDR3 in DNA: TGTGCCACCGCTTCAGCGGGGATATACGAGCAGTACTTC. The chain employs TRBV15 and TRBJ2-7, with 7 bases aligning to TRBD2. V lost 8 bases, J lost 4 bases, and 8 bases stayed unmatched. CDR1 LNHNV and CDR2 YYDKDF come from the germline V gene (reference sequence). The CDR3 sequence is 13 residues long. The whole variable domain, filled in from reference TRBV15 and TRBJ2-7, reads DAMVIQNPRYQVTQFGKPVTLSCSQTLNHNVMYWYQQKSSQAPKLLFHYYDKDFNNEADTPDNFQSRRPNTSFCFLDIRSPGLGDTAMYLCATASAGIYEQYFGPGTRLTVT.

The chain employs TRBV5-1 and TRBJ2-2, with D maybe TRBD1 (5 bases). Germline assignment: CDR1 SGHRS and CDR2 YFSETQ. CDR3 size: 15 residues. Trimming removed 3 bases at V and 0 bases at J, with 9 bases between. The CDR3 DNA reads as TGCGCCAGCAGCTACCCGACAGCGAACACCGGGGAGCTGTTTTTT. It specifies CASSYPTANTGELFF.

The chain employs TRBV18 and TRBJ2-3, with 12 bases fitting TRBD2. V lost 1 base and J lost 4; bases outside the gene matches: 6. This CDR3 is 17 amino acids long. Germline V gene data show CDR1 as KGHSH and CDR2 as LQKENI. CDR3 amino acids: CASSPRPSGRGPDTQYF. CDR3 DNA: TGTGCCAGCTCACCACGCCCTAGCGGGAGGGGGCCAGATACGCAGTATTTT.

The V gene is TRBV4-1, the J gene TRBJ2-5; TRBD2 agrees at 8 bases. This CDR3 is built from 16 residues. V shed 4 bases and J 2 bases; nucleotides not matched to a gene: 9. Germline V gene lookup returns CDR1 MGHRA and CDR2 YSYEKL. CDR3 sequence (DNA): TGCGCCAGCAGCCCGGGAGATAGCGGGGTACAAGAGACCCAGTACTTC. Encoded protein: CASSPGDSGVQETQYF.

The V and J genes are TRBV21-1 and TRBJ2-2; TRBD2, as called in the table, went unchecked against the DNA. TRBV21-1 is described as a pseudogene. The CDR3 is made up of 17 amino acids. For the CDR3, the DNA is TGTGCCAGCACCCCTGTGGGGGAGGGAAAGAACACCGGGGAGCTGTTTTTT. Its protein is CASTPVGEGKNTGELFF.

The J gene is TRBJ2-6, the V gene TRBV10-1; D not resolved. From germline, CDR1 is WNHNN and CDR2 SYGVQD (reference sequence). The germline V and J ends were trimmed by 0 bases and 1 base, with 7 bases remaining between them. The CDR3 extends over 16 amino acids. In nucleotides, the CDR3 is TGCGCCAGCAGTGAGTCAGGAGCGTCTGGGGCCAACGTCCTGACTTTC. Its translation: CASSESGASGANVLTF.

The chain carries TRBV6-5 and TRBJ2-7, with 7 nucleotides matching TRBD1. The CDR3 spans 14 residues. V gave up 7 bases and J gave up 3 bases; unmatched junction bases: 9. Germline values: CDR1 MNHEY, CDR2 SVGAGI. The CDR3 nucleotides are TGTGCCAGCAAACCGGGACAGACGTACTACGAGCAGTACTTC. It codes for CASKPGQTYYEQYF.

This clone has only one observation. The gene calls are TRBV30 and TRBJ2-3, with TRBD1 matching over 9 bases. Germline-derived CDR1 and CDR2 are GTSNPN and SVGIG (reference sequence). V dropped 3 bases and J dropped 2; count of bases not matched to a gene: 6. There are 15 residues in the CDR3. The CDR3 DNA follows: TGTGCCTGGAGCACCGGGACAGGGTCCACAGATACGCAGTATTTT. Residues: CAWSTGTGSTDTQYF.

V gene TRBV7-9 combines with J gene TRBJ2-7; the D gene is possibly TRBD1 (6 bases). Trimming removed 4 bases at V and 3 bases at J, with 16 bases between. Germline V gives CDR1 SEHNR, CDR2 FQNEAQ (reference sequence). This CDR3 has 15 amino acids. The DNA of the CDR3 is TGTGCCAGCAGCTCCTTGCCGACAGGAGACTACGAGCAGTACTTC. This codes for CASSSLPTGDYEQYF.

The chain recombines TRBV4-1 with TRBJ2-1, with TRBD2 matching 8 bases. This CDR3 comprises 15 residues. Germline V gene lookup returns CDR1 MGHRA and CDR2 YSYEKL. With 1 base clipped from V and 7 bases from J, the junction kept 6 bases outside the gene matches. In DNA, the CDR3 is TGCGCCAGCAGCCAAGGAACTAGCGGATCAAATGAGCAGTTCTTC. This codes for CASSQGTSGSNEQFF.

V gene TRBV12-5 combines with J gene TRBJ2-1; 9 bases align to TRBD1. The V and J ends lost 0 bases and 5 bases, in that order; junction bases with no gene match: 5. The CDR3 contains 16 residues. The germline CDR1 and CDR2 sequences are LGHNT and FRNRAP. This CDR3 is CASGLVGQGNHNEQFF. The DNA of the CDR3 is TGTGCTAGTGGTTTGGTAGGACAGGGGAACCACAATGAGCAGTTCTTC.

The chain uses TRBV7-9 and TRBJ2-7; D possibly matches TRBD1 or TRBD2 (6 bases each). Trimming took off 7 bases at V and 1 base at J, with 8 bases between the two ends. CDR1 is SEHNR, CDR2 FQNEAQ, per germline (reference sequence). The CDR3 covers 12 residues. CDR3 DNA: TGTGCCAGCACGGGGGCGTCCTACGAGCAGTACTTC. Translating gives CASTGASYEQYF.

This clone was seen just once. The chain has TRBV27 and TRBJ2-3; D remains unclear. With 5 bases removed from V and 0 bases from J, the gap between germline ends came to 6 bases. Germline V gene sequence: CDR1 MNHEY, CDR2 SMNVEV (reference sequence). CDR3 size: 13 residues. The DNA for the CDR3 is TGTGCCAGCAGTCCTGAGAGCACAGATACGCAGTATTTT. It yields the protein CASSPESTDTQYF.

The CDR3 loop is CASSSPGTGGVEQYF. The CDR3 DNA sequence: TGTGCCAGCAGCTCCCCCGGGACAGGGGGCGTCGAGCAGTACTTC. The genes are TRBV11-2 and TRBJ2-7; 12 nucleotides align to TRBD1. The CDR3 totals 15 residues. CDR1 is SGHAT and CDR2 is FQNNGV in the germline V gene. V lost 4 bases, J lost 6 bases, and 7 bases stayed unmatched.

The genes are TRBV25-1 and TRBJ2-7; no clear D. The CDR3 extends over 13 amino acids. Germline CDR1 reads MGHDK; CDR2 reads SYGVNS. The germline V and J ends were trimmed by 2 bases and 2 bases, with 7 bases remaining between them. This CDR3 reads CASSEGSPYEQYF. As DNA, the CDR3 is TGTGCCAGCAGTGAAGGTTCCCCCTACGAGCAGTACTTC.

J is TRBJ1-3 and V is TRBV28; unclear D gene. Germline loops: CDR1 MDHEN, CDR2 SYDVKM. This CDR3 region has 14 residues. The V gene lost 7 bases and the J gene lost 0 bases, with 10 bases spanning the gap. The CDR3 DNA is TGTGCCAGCACCCTGACCCTCTCTGGAAACACCATATATTTT. Encoded protein: CASTLTLSGNTIYF.

The V gene is TRBV29-1, the J gene TRBJ2-5, with D unresolved. V lost 5 bases and J lost 2, with 6 bases in between. Germline CDR1 reads SQVTM; CDR2 reads ANQGSEA. The CDR3 covers 11 residues. The CDR3 nucleotides are TGCAGCGTTAGGGATCAAGAGACCCAGTACTTC. It yields the protein CSVRDQETQYF.

This sequence joins TRBV5-1 and TRBJ2-7, with D possibly TRBD2 on 6 matching bases. CDR3 length: 16 amino acids. The V end was cut by 5 bases, the J end by 3 bases, with 21 bases between. The germline CDR1 and CDR2 sequences are SGHRS and YFSETQ. The CDR3 bases are TGCGCCAGCAGTTTCCCATCCGCGGGGTTCCTCTACGAGCAGTACTTC. This encodes CASSFPSAGFLYEQYF.

This clone was picked up one time. The chain joins TRBV7-9 to TRBJ2-1, with 10 bases that match TRBD2. The length of the CDR3 is 16 residues. Losses at the gene ends were 0 bases for V and 7 bases for J; bases not matched to a gene: 6. Germline V gives CDR1 SEHNR, CDR2 FQNEAQ (reference sequence). In DNA form, the CDR3 reads TGTGCCAGCAGCTTAGCGGCTAGCGGGAGAAGGAATGAGCAGTTCTTC. Protein product: CASSLAASGRRNEQFF.

The V and J genes are TRBV7-9 and TRBJ2-7; maybe TRBD1 (5 bases). The germline gives CDR1 SEHNR, CDR2 FQNEAQ (reference sequence). V lost 7 bases and J 0 bases, leaving 13 bases between the germline ends. CDR3 length: 14 residues. CDR3 amino acids: CASNPPGSSYEQYF. As DNA, the CDR3 is TGTGCCAGCAATCCCCCAGGGTCCTCCTACGAGCAGTACTTC.

This clone was recorded only once. This sequence joins TRBV27 and TRBJ2-3; D remains unclear. Germline loops: CDR1 MNHEY, CDR2 SMNVEV (reference sequence). V lost 4 bases and J 1 base, leaving 15 bases between the germline ends. The CDR3 runs 16 residues. The CDR3 DNA is TGTGCCAGCAGTTCCACCCCAGCCTCCGGCACAGATACGCAGTATTTT. Its translation is CASSSTPASGTDTQYF.

Turning to this clone: The sample contains more than one DNA sequence encoding this CDR3. This chain links TRBV2 with TRBJ1-1; no definite D call. The V and J ends lost 4 bases and 1 base respectively, with 4 bases between them. This CDR3 is built from 12 residues. The V gene's germline CDR1 is SNHLY and CDR2 FYNNEI. The CDR3 spells CASSAGNTEAFF. The CDR3 coding sequence is TGTGCCAGCAGTGCGGGGAACACTGAAGCTTTCTTT.

The chain recombines TRBV7-6 with TRBJ2-7; 8 bases are shared with TRBD2. Trimming at V came to 1 base and at J to 3 bases, leaving 2 bases not matched to a gene. Germline CDR1 SGHVS, CDR2 FNYEAQ. This CDR3 contains 14 residues. The CDR3 reads CASSLGREGYEQYF. DNA of the CDR3: TGTGCCAGCAGCTTAGGACGGGAGGGCTACGAGCAGTACTTC.

The chain carries TRBV13 and TRBJ2-6; D ambiguous. In germline, CDR1 is PRHDT, CDR2 FYEKMQ (reference sequence). Trimming removed 0 bases from V and 3 bases from J, with 6 bases in between. This CDR3 has 15 amino acids. The CDR3 reads CASSLGTDGANVLTF. The CDR3 DNA is TGTGCCAGCAGCTTAGGAACGGATGGGGCCAACGTCCTGACTTTC.

The DNA for the CDR3 is TGTGCCAGCAGGGATTGGGACTACCCTCAAGATGAGCAGTTCTTC. It codes for CASRDWDYPQDEQFF. The V call is TRBV11-2, the J call TRBJ2-1, with TRBD2 matching 7 bases. The V gene end was trimmed by 6 bases and the J gene end by 8 bases; junction bases not matched to a gene: 13. This CDR3 region has 15 residues. Germline V gene lookup returns CDR1 SGHAT and CDR2 FQNNGV.

The chain joins TRBV29-1 to TRBJ2-7; D gene uncertain. Germline assignment: CDR1 SQVTM and CDR2 ANQGSEA. The V gene lost 0 bases and the J gene lost 0 bases, with 9 bases spanning the gap. This CDR3 comprises 14 residues. The DNA of the CDR3 is TGCAGCGTTGAAGATCAAACGGACTCCTACGAGCAGTACTTC. Its protein product is CSVEDQTDSYEQYF.

This clone has just one count. The rearrangement links TRBV4-1 to TRBJ2-3; 11 bases are shared with TRBD2. CDR3 length equals 16 residues. J was trimmed by 6 bases and V by 0 bases; bases with no gene match: 5. Germline V CDR1 and CDR2: MGHRA, YSYEKL. This CDR3 reads CASSQELLAGVDTQYF. Written as DNA, the CDR3 is TGCGCCAGCAGCCAAGAGTTACTAGCGGGAGTTGATACGCAGTATTTT.

The chain has TRBV6-1 and TRBJ2-2; tentative D call: TRBD2 (6 bases). Between the trimmed V and J ends, which lost 4 bases and 1 base, there was a span of 19 bases. This CDR3 region has 18 residues. Germline V gene lookup returns CDR1 MNHNS and CDR2 SASEGT. In DNA form, the CDR3 reads TGTGCCAGCAGTGTCTTTGGAGGGTCAATCGGGAACACCGGGGAGCTGTTTTTT. Encoded protein: CASSVFGGSIGNTGELFF.

The chain is built from TRBV10-1 and TRBJ2-7; 12 bases align to TRBD2. The CDR3 loop spans 13 amino acids. The trim removed 4 bases at V and 6 bases at J, leaving 1 base unmatched. The germline V gene has CDR1 WNHNN and CDR2 SYGVQD (reference sequence). CDR3 nucleotide sequence: TGCGCCAGCAGTGGACTAGCGGGAGCCGAGCAGTACTTC. Translation: CASSGLAGAEQYF.

V gene TRBV5-1 combines with J gene TRBJ2-2; TRBD2 aligns across 7 bases. The length of the CDR3 is 15 residues. The V gene's germline CDR1 is SGHRS and CDR2 YFSETQ. J lost 4 bases, V lost 5 bases, and 8 bases had no gene match. CDR3 coding DNA: TGCGCCAGCAGTTTCTACCGGGAGGCCACCGGGGAGCTGTTTTTT. This gives the protein CASSFYREATGELFF.

This clone was found once. V and J are TRBV7-8 and TRBJ2-1; D is tentatively TRBD1 or TRBD2 (6 bases each). This CDR3 is 15 amino acids long. CDR1 is SGHVS and CDR2 is FQNEAQ in the germline V gene. V was trimmed by 6 bases and J by 3 bases, leaving 15 bases between them. The CDR3 spells CASSGGRGDYNEQFF. The DNA for the CDR3 is TGTGCCAGCAGTGGGGGAAGGGGGGACTACAATGAGCAGTTCTTC.

The V call is TRBV5-4, the J call TRBJ2-7; no clear D. The germline gives CDR1 SGHNT, CDR2 YYREEE (reference sequence). V dropped 1 base and J dropped 2 bases, with 7 bases sitting between them. The CDR3 loop spans 13 amino acids. In nucleotides, the CDR3 is TGTGCCAGCAGCTTGAATTCCCCCTACGAGCAGTACTTC. Its protein product is CASSLNSPYEQYF.